What follows describes a single TCR beta chain. These data belong to a study of blood T cell repertoires in COVID-19. The V gene's germline CDR1 is MDHEN and CDR2 SYDVKM. The CDR3 has 14 residues. With V trimmed by 6 bases and J by 4 bases, 4 bases remained unmatched. Sequenced by immunoSEQ multiplex PCR; TCRdb stores in-frame clones only, minus some. The sample consists of around 72,000 clones, 91% of them appearing once. J is TRBJ2-2 and V is TRBV28; 8 bases line up with TRBD2. The origin of this receptor is a human donor with active COVID-19. The donor label of this sample is uncertain. Sequenced material: peripheral blood. The DNA for the CDR3 is TGTGCCAGCAGCACGGGACTAGTCACCGGGGAGCTGTTTTTT. Translated: CASSTGLVTGELFF.